This T cell receptor beta chain appears in the sequencing data of a study of Graves' ophthalmopathy and Graves' hyperthyroidism. This clonotype was counted at least ten times. CDR1 MNHEY and CDR2 SVGAGI come from the germline V gene. The length of the CDR3 is 18 residues. V lost 2 bases to trimming and J lost 3 bases; unmatched junction nucleotides: 7. Amplified material comprised TCR beta CDR3 regions derived from RNA transcripts. RT-PCR with HTBI primers came first, then second-round multiplex PCR. MiXCR, applied by TCRdb to the multiplex PCR reads, yields one record per CDR3 protein. Of some 160,000 distinct CDR3 sequences detected, approximately 40% appear once; the ten largest clones hold roughly 8.9%.

The source material was peripheral blood. The clonotype originates from a man in his thirties or forties with Graves' ophthalmopathy. This chain uses TRBV6-5 with TRBJ2-7; 16 bases agree with TRBD2. CDR3 nucleotides: TGTGCCAGCAGTTACGGGACTAGCGGGAGGGGGATGCGCTACGAGCAGTACTTC. Its protein is CASSYGTSGRGMRYEQYF.